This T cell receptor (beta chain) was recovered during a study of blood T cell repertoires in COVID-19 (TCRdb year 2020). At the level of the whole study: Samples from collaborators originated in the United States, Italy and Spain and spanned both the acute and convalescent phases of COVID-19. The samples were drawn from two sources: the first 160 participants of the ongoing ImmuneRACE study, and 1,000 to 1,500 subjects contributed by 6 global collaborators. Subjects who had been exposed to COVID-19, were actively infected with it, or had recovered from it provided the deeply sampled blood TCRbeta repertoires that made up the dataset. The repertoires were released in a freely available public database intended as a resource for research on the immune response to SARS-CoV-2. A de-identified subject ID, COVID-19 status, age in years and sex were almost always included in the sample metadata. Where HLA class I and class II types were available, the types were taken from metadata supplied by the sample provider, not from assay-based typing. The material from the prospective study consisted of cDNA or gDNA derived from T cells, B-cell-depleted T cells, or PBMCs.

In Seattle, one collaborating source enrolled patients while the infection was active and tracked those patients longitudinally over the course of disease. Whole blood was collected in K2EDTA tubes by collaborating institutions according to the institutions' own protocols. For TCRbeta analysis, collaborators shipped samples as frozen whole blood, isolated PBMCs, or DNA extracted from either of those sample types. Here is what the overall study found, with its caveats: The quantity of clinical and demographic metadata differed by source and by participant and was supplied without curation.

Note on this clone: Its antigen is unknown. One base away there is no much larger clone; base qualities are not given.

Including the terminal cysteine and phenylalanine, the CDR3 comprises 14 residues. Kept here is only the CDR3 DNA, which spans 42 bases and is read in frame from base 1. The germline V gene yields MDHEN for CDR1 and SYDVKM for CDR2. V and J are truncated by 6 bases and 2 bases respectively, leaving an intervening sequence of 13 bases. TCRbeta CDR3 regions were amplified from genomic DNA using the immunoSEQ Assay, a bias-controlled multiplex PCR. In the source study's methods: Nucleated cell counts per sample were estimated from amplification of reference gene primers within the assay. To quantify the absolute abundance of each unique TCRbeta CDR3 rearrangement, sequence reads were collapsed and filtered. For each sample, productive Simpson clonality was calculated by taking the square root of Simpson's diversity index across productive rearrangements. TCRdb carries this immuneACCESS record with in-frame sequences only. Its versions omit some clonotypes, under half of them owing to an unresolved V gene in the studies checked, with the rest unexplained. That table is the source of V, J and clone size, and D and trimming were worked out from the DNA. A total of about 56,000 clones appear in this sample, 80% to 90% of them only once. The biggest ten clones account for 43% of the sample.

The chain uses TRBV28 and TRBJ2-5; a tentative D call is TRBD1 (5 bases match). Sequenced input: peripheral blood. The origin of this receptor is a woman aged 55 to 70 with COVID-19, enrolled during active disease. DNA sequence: TGTGCCAGCAGCCCAGGGATGGGGCAAGAGACCCAGTACTTC. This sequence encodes CASSPGMGQETQYF.